These 18 T cell receptor beta chains were sequenced from one sample in a study of shared clonotypes between healthy human individuals (dated by TCRdb to 2018 to 2020). Library method: the immunoSEQ multiplex PCR assay. What TCRdb holds here is the immuneACCESS table cut down to in-frame rearrangements. Part of the clones is not present; checked against another copy, under half of the missing clones reflect an unresolved V gene, and the others are unexplained. The table for this sample lists around 1.1 million clones; around three quarters of them were counted only once. In total, the top ten clones hold around 0.61% of the sample. The specimen was memory CD4+ T cells from PBMCs. What this sample's cell subset or site label stands for: CD45RA-negative fraction. The source of these receptors is a young man in good health. Some clones in this sample may be carry-over from other donors' samples.

V is TRBV28 and J is TRBJ1-1; D might be TRBD1 (5 bases). V dropped 6 bases and J dropped 4 bases, with 18 bases sitting between them. This CDR3 contains 15 residues. Germline values: CDR1 MDHEN, CDR2 SYDVKM. CDR3 sequence reads: CASRGGGIGLTEAFF. The CDR3 DNA sequence: TGTGCCAGCAGGGGTGGGGGAATCGGTCTCACTGAAGCTTTCTTT.

The chain joins TRBV28 to TRBJ1-2; D not resolved. From germline, CDR1 is MDHEN and CDR2 SYDVKM. CDR3 length equals 12 residues. V lost 1 base and J 8 bases, leaving 8 bases between the germline ends. The CDR3 region is CASSLFGRGYTF. DNA for the CDR3: TGTGCCAGCAGTTTATTCGGGCGCGGCTACACCTTC.

J is TRBJ2-7 and V is TRBV2; no reliable D call. Between the trimmed V and J ends, which lost 3 bases and 0 bases, there was a span of 18 bases. Germline-derived CDR1 and CDR2 are SNHLY and FYNNEI. The CDR3 has 17 amino acids. The CDR3 region is CASSDLIFGPSSYEQYF. The CDR3 DNA reads TGTGCCAGCAGTGATTTAATTTTTGGCCCCTCCTCCTACGAGCAGTACTTC.

Here the CDR3 reads CASRHDRGYGYTF. DNA for the CDR3: TGCGCCAGCAGACACGACAGGGGGTACGGCTACACCTTC. This chain uses TRBV5-1 with TRBJ1-2, with 9 bases identical to TRBD1. CDR1 is SGHRS, CDR2 YFSETQ, per germline. The CDR3 totals 13 residues. The trim removed 5 bases at V and 8 bases at J, leaving 7 bases unmatched. The full variable domain, completed using reference TRBV5-1 and TRBJ1-2, is KAGVTQTPRYLIKTRGQQVTLSCSPISGHRSVSWYQQTPGQGLQFLFEYFSETQRNKGNFPGRFSGRQFSNSRSEMNVSTLELGDSALYLCASRHDRGYGYTFGSGTRLTVV.

This chain connects TRBV11-2 to TRBJ2-1; D uncertain. Germline-derived CDR1 and CDR2 are SGHAT and FQNNGV. This CDR3 has 14 amino acids. The V and J ends lost 4 bases and 0 bases respectively, with 7 bases between them. For the CDR3, the DNA is TGTGCCAGCAGCTCGCAAATCTCCTACAATGAGCAGTTCTTC. Translation gives CASSSQISYNEQFF. Filled out from reference TRBV11-2 and TRBJ2-1, the complete variable domain reads EAGVAQSPRYKIIEKRQSVAFWCNPISGHATLYWYQQILGQGPKLLIQFQNNGVVDDSQLPKDRFSAERLKGVDSTLKIQPAKLEDSAVYLCASSSQISYNEQFFGPGTRLTVL.

The chain employs TRBV6-5 and TRBJ2-7; D could derive from TRBD1 or TRBD2 (5 bases each). The length of the CDR3 is 16 residues. Trimming took 0 bases from V and 2 from J, leaving 14 bases between them. The V gene's germline CDR1 is MNHEY and CDR2 SVGAGI. DNA of the CDR3: TGTGCCAGCAGTTACTCGACGGCGGGCAGGGCCTACGAGCAGTACTTC. Translated: CASSYSTAGRAYEQYF.

V is TRBV5-5 and J is TRBJ1-2, with D possibly matching TRBD1 (5 bases). The V end was cut by 0 bases, the J end by 2 bases, with 8 bases between. The CDR3 is 14 residues long. Germline V gene data show CDR1 as SGHKS and CDR2 as YYEKEE (reference sequence). The CDR3 DNA reads as TGTGCCAGCAGCTTGGGGAGACAGAACTATGGCTACACCTTC. The encoded protein is CASSLGRQNYGYTF.

A note on this clone: A single base separates this from a much larger clone, so it may be a read error. A read error is likely, as this CDR3 ends without the conserved phenylalanine or tryptophan. The CDR3 region is CASSLSGQGSDTQYL. The CDR3, as DNA: TGTGCCAGCAGCTTATCTGGACAGGGATCAGATACGCAGTATCTT. The chain carries TRBV7-3 and TRBJ2-3, with 8 bases lining up with TRBD1. The CDR3 is 15 amino acids. Germline V lookup: CDR1 SGHTA, CDR2 FQGTGA. V dropped 2 bases and J dropped 4; count of bases not matched to a gene: 5.

The genes are TRBV28 and TRBJ1-5; 8 nucleotides match TRBD1. Germline CDR1 reads MDHEN; CDR2 reads SYDVKM. The V segment lost 3 bases and the J segment 5 bases; nucleotides outside the gene matches: 12. The CDR3 is 17 residues long. CDR3 sequence: CASSFQGAEVEHQPQHF. The DNA of the CDR3 is TGTGCCAGCAGTTTCCAGGGGGCTGAGGTAGAGCATCAGCCCCAGCATTTT.

This chain connects TRBV5-1 to TRBJ2-1; 9 nucleotides line up with TRBD2. The V gene's germline CDR1 is SGHRS and CDR2 YFSETQ. CDR3 size: 15 residues. The V gene end was trimmed by 0 bases and the J gene end by 8 bases; junction bases not matched to a gene: 6. The chain's CDR3 is CASSLAAGGPDEQFF. DNA of the CDR3: TGCGCCAGCAGCTTGGCGGCGGGAGGGCCCGATGAGCAGTTCTTC.

The chain has TRBV4-2 and TRBJ2-2, with 15 bases aligning to TRBD2. V trimming: 3 bases; J trimming: 4 bases; junction bases outside the gene matches: 12. Germline-derived CDR1 and CDR2 are LGHNA and YNFKEQ. CDR3 length equals 20 residues. CDR3 region: CASSQPGLAGGPGGTGELFF. Here the CDR3 DNA reads TGTGCCAGCAGCCAGCCCGGACTAGCGGGAGGGCCGGGGGGCACCGGGGAGCTGTTTTTT.

This clone occurred once. The chain uses TRBV5-4 and TRBJ1-1, with TRBD1 matching over 7 bases. This CDR3 is 16 amino acids long. Looked up from germline, CDR1 is SGHNT and CDR2 is YYREEE (reference sequence). Trimming at V came to 4 bases and at J to 0 bases, leaving 9 bases not matched to a gene. The CDR3 DNA reads as TGTGCCAGCAGCACCGGACAGGCCCTCATGAACACTGAAGCTTTCTTT. Protein: CASSTGQALMNTEAFF.

The rearrangement uses TRBV27 and TRBJ2-1, with 9 positions matching TRBD2. CDR1 is MNHEY, CDR2 SMNVEV, per germline (reference sequence). V was clipped by 5 bases and J by 10 bases; unmatched bases: 12. The CDR3 is made up of 15 amino acids. Here the CDR3 DNA reads TGTGCCAGCAGTGACCCAGCGGGAGGCAGGAGAGAGCAGTTCTTC. The encoded protein is CASSDPAGGRREQFF.

The chain has TRBV9 and TRBJ2-1, with TRBD2 matching 8 bases. V dropped 4 bases and J dropped 6; count of bases not matched to a gene: 9. Germline V gives CDR1 SGDLS, CDR2 YYNGEE. The CDR3 sequence is 15 residues long. The CDR3 coding sequence is TGTGCCAGCAGCTCGATAGGGACTAGTATCAATGAGCAGTTCTTC. Encoded protein: CASSSIGTSINEQFF. The full variable domain, with the rest looked up from reference TRBV9 and TRBJ2-1, is DSGVTQTPKHLITATGQRVTLRCSPRSGDLSVYWYQQSLDQGLQFLIQYYNGEERAKGNILERFSAQQFPDLHSELNLSSLELGDSALYFCASSSIGTSINEQFFGPGTRLTVL.

This chain links TRBV7-2 with TRBJ2-7; D is unresolved. The V end was cut by 1 base, the J end by 3 bases, with 13 bases between. The CDR3 has 15 residues. The germline V gene has CDR1 SGHTA and CDR2 FQGNSA. The CDR3: CASSLGYGPLYEQYF. CDR3 coding DNA: TGTGCCAGCAGCTTAGGATACGGGCCCCTCTACGAGCAGTACTTC.

The genes are TRBV7-2 and TRBJ1-1; D may be TRBD1 (5 bases). This CDR3 has 14 amino acids. Between the trimmed V and J ends, which lost 2 bases and 1 base, there was a span of 8 bases. Germline loops: CDR1 SGHTA, CDR2 FQGNSA. CDR3 sequence (DNA): TGTGCCAGCAGCTTATACGGGACGAACACTGAAGCTTTCTTT. Protein: CASSLYGTNTEAFF. The full variable domain, rest sourced from reference TRBV7-2 and TRBJ1-1, is GAGVSQSPSNKVTEKGKDVELRCDPISGHTALYWYRQSLGQGLEFLIYFQGNSAPDKSGLPSDRFSAERTGGSVSTLTIQRTQQEDSAVYLCASSLYGTNTEAFFGQGTRLTVV.

The genes are TRBV28 and TRBJ2-2; 9 positions agree with TRBD1. CDR1 and CDR2 from the germline V gene are MDHEN and SYDVKM. The CDR3 extends over 15 amino acids. The ends lost 5 bases at V and 7 bases at J; junction bases unmatched: 8. The CDR3 sequence is CASSGKQGAHGELFF. CDR3 nucleotide sequence: TGTGCCAGCAGTGGGAAACAGGGGGCCCACGGGGAGCTGTTTTTT. Complete variable domain (other parts from reference TRBV28 and TRBJ2-2): DVKVTQSSRYLVKRTGEKVFLECVQDMDHENMFWYRQDPGLGLRLIYFSYDVKMKEKGDIPEGYSVSREKKERFSLILESASTNQTSMYLCASSGKQGAHGELFFGEGSRLTVL.

In regard to this clone: It is likely a read error: a sequence one base away is far more abundant. V and J are TRBV5-1 and TRBJ2-7; TRBD1 is a possible D gene (6 bases). Germline V CDR1 and CDR2: SGHRS, YFSETQ. The CDR3 contains 14 residues. Here the CDR3 DNA reads TGCGCCAGCAGCTTGGTGGGGGCTGATTACGAGCGGTACTTC. It codes for CASSLVGADYERYF.